A single sample gave rise to the 26 T cell receptor beta chains below, sequenced in a study of blood T cell repertoires in COVID-19. Sequencing was performed with immunoSEQ multiplex PCR; in TCRdb, only in-frame clones are kept and a portion is missing. This table has 200,000 or so clones, 70% to 90% appearing once. The sequenced sample consisted of peripheral blood. Receptors originate from a human donor with active or convalescent COVID-19. The donor label of this sample is uncertain.

The V and J genes are TRBV28 and TRBJ2-7, with 7 bases lining up with TRBD1. The CDR3 contains 12 residues. Per the germline V gene, CDR1 is MDHEN and CDR2 is SYDVKM. After removal of 6 bases from V and 5 bases from J, the junction contained 4 bases not matched to a gene. The CDR3, as DNA: TGTGCCAGCAGCTCGACAGGGCACGAGCAGTACTTC. This translates into CASSSTGHEQYF.

This chain connects TRBV5-1 to TRBJ2-2, with D maybe TRBD2 (6 bases). Germline V gene sequence: CDR1 SGHRS, CDR2 YFSETQ. Trimming took off 3 bases at V and 7 bases at J, with 10 bases between the two ends. The CDR3 consists of 13 residues. The CDR3: CASSWGEGGELFF. The DNA of the CDR3 is TGCGCCAGCAGCTGGGGGGAAGGCGGGGAGCTGTTTTTT.

V and J are TRBV4-3 and TRBJ2-4; 7 nucleotides align to TRBD2. Looked up from germline, CDR1 is LGHNA and CDR2 is YSLEER. The junction had 4 bases not matched to a gene; V was cut back by 0 bases and J by 2 bases. This CDR3 has 16 residues. Here the CDR3 DNA reads TGCGCCAGCAGCCAAGATTTGGGGGGGTCCAAAAACATTCAGTACTTC. Its protein product is CASSQDLGGSKNIQYF.

The CDR3, as DNA: TGTGCCAGCAGCACACGACCGGGACAGGGATCCGGCTACACCTTC. Translated: CASSTRPGQGSGYTF. The chain joins TRBV2 to TRBJ1-2; 9 positions agree with TRBD1. V lost 6 bases, J lost 8 bases, and 13 bases stayed unmatched. The germline gives CDR1 SNHLY, CDR2 FYNNEI. This CDR3 comprises 15 residues.

V usage is TRBV28 and J usage is TRBJ2-1; 9 positions agree with TRBD2. V gave up 5 bases and J gave up 5 bases; unmatched junction bases: 7. The CDR3 totals 15 residues. Per germline, CDR1 MDHEN and CDR2 SYDVKM. Here the CDR3 reads CASSPSGGPNNEQFF. The CDR3 nucleotides are TGTGCCAGCAGTCCAAGCGGGGGGCCCAACAATGAGCAGTTCTTC.

This clone turned up a few times. The genes are TRBV19 and TRBJ2-1; 7 bases map to TRBD1. V was clipped by 3 bases and J by 3 bases; unmatched bases: 8. This CDR3 comprises 16 residues. Looked up from germline, CDR1 is LNHDA and CDR2 is SQIVND (reference sequence). In DNA, the CDR3 is TGTGCCAGTAGTATTGAAGACAGGGTCGGCTACAATGAGCAGTTCTTC. Translation gives CASSIEDRVGYNEQFF.

The rearrangement joins TRBV4-1 to TRBJ2-5; 11 positions match TRBD2. The CDR3 consists of 17 residues. V shed 5 bases, J shed 2 bases, and the junction held 10 bases outside the gene matches. From germline, CDR1 is MGHRA and CDR2 YSYEKL. The CDR3 protein is CASSSKGLAGGQETQYF. The CDR3 nucleotides read TGCGCCAGCAGCTCAAAGGGGTTAGCGGGAGGGCAAGAGACCCAGTACTTC.

The chain carries TRBV6-6 and TRBJ2-7, with 8 bases matching TRBD1. Trimming cost V 5 bases and J 4 bases; bases outside gene matches: 1. This CDR3 contains 12 residues. The germline CDR1 and CDR2 sequences are MNHNY and SVGAGI (reference sequence). DNA of the CDR3: TGTGCCAGCAGTGGACAGGGTTACGAGCAGTACTTC. Encoded protein: CASSGQGYEQYF.

Note on this clone: Other nucleotide sequences in the sample specify the same CDR3. V and J are TRBV9 and TRBJ2-2; weak D call: TRBD1 (7 bases). In germline, CDR1 is SGDLS, CDR2 YYNGEE. The CDR3 runs 15 residues. Between the trimmed V and J ends, which lost 1 base and 5 bases, there was a span of 12 bases. DNA for the CDR3: TGTGCCAGCAGCGTACGGGCAGGGGGGACCGGGGAGCTGTTTTTT. Translation: CASSVRAGGTGELFF.

This chain uses TRBV10-3 with TRBJ1-5, with a tentative D call TRBD1 (6 bases). The CDR3 covers 15 residues. Germline V lookup: CDR1 ENHRY, CDR2 SYGVKD. V was trimmed by 2 bases and J by 2 bases, leaving 10 bases between them. CDR3 DNA sequence: TGTGCCATCAGTGAGATGGCAGGGGGCAATCAGCCCCAGCATTTT. It encodes CAISEMAGGNQPQHF.

This chain links TRBV10-2 with TRBJ2-3; D perhaps matches TRBD2 (6 bases). Looked up from germline, CDR1 is WSHSY and CDR2 is SAAADI. The CDR3 spans 13 residues. The V and J ends lost 7 bases and 0 bases respectively, with 8 bases between them. The CDR3, as DNA: TGCGCCAGCACCAGCGGGAGCACAGATACGCAGTATTTT. Amino acids: CASTSGSTDTQYF.

The V and J genes are TRBV7-2 and TRBJ2-2; D remains unclear. This CDR3 is 13 amino acids long. V lost 5 bases, J lost 6 bases, and 10 bases lay in between. CDR1 SGHTA and CDR2 FQGNSA come from the germline V gene. The CDR3 is CASSTYLSGELFF. CDR3 in DNA: TGTGCCAGCAGCACATATCTTTCCGGGGAGCTGTTTTTT.

The chain uses TRBV5-6 and TRBJ1-1; the D gene is possibly TRBD1 (5 bases). CDR1 is SGHDT and CDR2 is YYEEEE in the germline V gene. Trimming took off 0 bases at V and 4 bases at J, with 16 bases between the two ends. CDR3 length: 16 residues. The CDR3: CASSLEEGNGATEAFF. In DNA, the CDR3 is TGTGCCAGCAGCTTGGAGGAGGGAAATGGGGCCACTGAAGCTTTCTTT.

The rearrangement joins TRBV6-6 to TRBJ2-5; D remains ambiguous. The CDR3 has 14 residues. Germline V gene lookup returns CDR1 MNHNY and CDR2 SVGAGI (reference sequence). The ends were cut back, 6 bases at V and 9 bases at J, with 20 bases in the middle. CDR3 amino acids: CASSLPGSPAAQYF. CDR3 coding DNA: TGTGCCAGCAGCCTCCCCGGCAGTCCGGCGGCCCAGTACTTC.

The gene calls are TRBV3-1 (or the pseudogene TRBV3-2) and TRBJ1-6; tentative D call: TRBD1 (6 bases). V was shortened by 5 bases and J by 15 bases, with 11 bases between the two germline ends. Looked up from germline, CDR1 is LGHDT and CDR2 is YNNKEL (reference sequence). CDR3 length: 11 residues. The CDR3 here is CASSDRLVLHF. CDR3 coding DNA: TGTGCCAGCAGCGACAGGTTGGTCCTCCACTTT.

This sequence joins TRBV28 and TRBJ2-7; tentatively, D is TRBD1 (6 bases). This CDR3 spans 16 amino acids. Looked up from germline, CDR1 is MDHEN and CDR2 is SYDVKM. V was cut by 4 bases and J by 0 bases, with 16 bases left in between. This CDR3 is CASSSHRDSSSYEQYF. The CDR3 region has the DNA TGTGCCAGCAGTTCCCACAGGGATTCAAGCTCCTACGAGCAGTACTTC.

The chain employs TRBV10-2 and TRBJ2-7, with D possibly matching TRBD1 (6 bases). The CDR3 is made up of 14 amino acids. The germline V gene encodes CDR1 WSHSY and CDR2 SAAADI. V was clipped by 3 bases and J by 5 bases, with 14 bases between them. The CDR3 sequence is CASSDLGRQDEQYF. For the CDR3, the DNA is TGCGCCAGCAGTGACCTAGGGCGACAGGACGAGCAGTACTTC.

The chain employs TRBV7-6 and TRBJ1-1, with 7 positions matching TRBD1. V shed 3 bases and J 3 bases; nucleotides not matched to a gene: 7. The CDR3 spans 15 residues. The germline V gene has CDR1 SGHVS and CDR2 FNYEAQ. The CDR3 DNA is TGTGCCAGCAGCTTTCTCACAGGGGTGGACACTGAAGCTTTCTTT. Protein product: CASSFLTGVDTEAFF.

CDR3 in amino acids: CASSESQYPRGTGELFF. CDR3 nucleotides: TGTGCCAGCAGTGAATCCCAATACCCCCGGGGCACCGGGGAGCTGTTTTTT. The chain has TRBV25-1 and TRBJ2-2, with a tentative D call TRBD2 (5 bases). Between the trimmed V and J ends, which lost 1 base and 4 bases, there was a span of 16 bases. This CDR3 contains 17 residues. Germline CDR1 and CDR2: MGHDK and SYGVNS.

V and J are TRBV5-4 and TRBJ2-3; 13 bases map to TRBD2. Germline V gene lookup returns CDR1 SGHNT and CDR2 YYREEE (reference sequence). The V and J ends lost 5 bases and 2 bases, in that order; junction bases with no gene match: 14. CDR3 length equals 19 residues. This CDR3 is CASRAGTSGTVGPTDTQYF. CDR3 DNA sequence: TGTGCCAGCAGGGCCGGGACTAGCGGGACGGTGGGGCCCACAGATACGCAGTATTTT.

V is TRBV9 and J is TRBJ1-1; D possibly corresponds to TRBD1 (6 bases). V dropped 7 bases and J dropped 7 bases, with 20 bases sitting between them. The CDR3 length is 14 residues. Germline CDR1 is SGDLS and CDR2 is YYNGEE. The CDR3 loop is CASARQDGALEAFF. CDR3 in DNA: TGTGCCAGCGCCCGACAGGACGGGGCACTTGAAGCTTTCTTT.

J is TRBJ2-7 and V is TRBV6-5; no reliable D call. The CDR3 totals 11 residues. V was cut by 5 bases and J by 7 bases, with 9 bases left in between. The germline V gene encodes CDR1 MNHEY and CDR2 SVGAGI. CDR3 region: CASSQRKEQYF. CDR3 in DNA: TGTGCCAGCAGTCAGCGCAAGGAGCAGTACTTC.

The gene calls are TRBV6-6 and TRBJ2-3; 9 bases are shared with TRBD1. The V gene's germline CDR1 is MNHNY and CDR2 SVGAGI (reference sequence). V shed 6 bases, J shed 3 bases, and the junction held 7 bases outside the gene matches. CDR3 size: 15 residues. CDR3 region: CASRRDGTGTDTQYF. The CDR3 bases are TGTGCCAGCAGACGCGACGGGACAGGGACAGATACGCAGTATTTT.

The chain has TRBV7-3 and TRBJ2-1; 7 bases align to TRBD1. There are 15 residues in the CDR3. Trimming took 4 bases from V and 10 from J; bases not matched to a gene: 13. Germline assignment: CDR1 SGHTA and CDR2 FQGTGA. The CDR3 DNA follows: TGTGCCAGCAGCTACGGACTGGGCCCAGGGGGAGAGCAGTTCTTC. It codes for CASSYGLGPGGEQFF. Full variable domain (missing parts from reference TRBV7-3 and TRBJ2-1): GAGVSQTPSNKVTEKGKYVELRCDPISGHTALYWYRQSLGQGPEFLIYFQGTGAADDSGLPNDRFFAVRPEGSVSTLKIQRTERGDSAVYLCASSYGLGPGGEQFFGPGTRLTVL.

The chain couples TRBV5-1 to TRBJ2-1; the match to TRBD2 covers 9 bases. The V gene end was trimmed by 7 bases and the J gene end by 4 bases; junction bases not matched to a gene: 9. CDR1 and CDR2 from the germline V gene are SGHRS and YFSETQ. This CDR3 has 15 residues. The CDR3 bases are TGCGCCAGCCTCATGGGGCGGGAGGGATACAATGAGCAGTTCTTC. Translated: CASLMGREGYNEQFF.

Comments on this clone: Other DNA sequences in this specimen translate into the identical CDR3. The chain combines TRBV28 with TRBJ1-2, with D maybe TRBD1 (5 bases). The CDR3 contains 13 residues. CDR1 is MDHEN and CDR2 is SYDVKM in the germline V gene. V lost 5 bases and J lost 1, with 8 bases in between. CDR3 amino acids: CASSLGLNYGYTF. The CDR3 DNA reads TGTGCCAGCAGTCTGGGACTTAACTATGGCTACACCTTC.